This T cell receptor (beta chain) was obtained from a study of cytomegalovirus exposure and HLA in healthy donors. Per germline, CDR1 MGHRA and CDR2 YSYEKL. The CDR3 contains 16 residues. The V gene end was trimmed by 4 bases and the J gene end by 2 bases; junction bases not matched to a gene: 8. This clone was picked up a small number of times. Its specificity is not known. Study-level points and caveats: V segments that were indistinguishable, TRBV6-2 and TRBV6-3 among them, were omitted from analysis. Per a later analysis, about 17,000 TCR beta sequences showed association with HLA alleles at 0.05 false discovery rate. Fewer than 200 TCR beta chains were listed as cytomegalovirus-associated. Later analysis demonstrated an association between a missense DCLRE1C variant and TCR beta V- and J-gene trimming.

Researchers ran the PCR with 60 Vbeta and 13 Jbeta primers. Profiling relied on immunoSEQ multiplex PCR, and the TCRdb table lists in-frame clones only, not all of them. The data hold approximately 150,000 clones, with 65% to 70% observed a single time. The receptor comes from a man under 40 in good health and CMV-seropositive. The chain combines TRBV4-1 with TRBJ1-2, with 9 bases lining up with TRBD1. The sequenced material came from PBMCs. DNA of the CDR3: TGCGCCAGCAGCCCCCCCGGACAGGGGATAAACTATGGCTACACCTTC. This translates into CASSPPGQGINYGYTF.